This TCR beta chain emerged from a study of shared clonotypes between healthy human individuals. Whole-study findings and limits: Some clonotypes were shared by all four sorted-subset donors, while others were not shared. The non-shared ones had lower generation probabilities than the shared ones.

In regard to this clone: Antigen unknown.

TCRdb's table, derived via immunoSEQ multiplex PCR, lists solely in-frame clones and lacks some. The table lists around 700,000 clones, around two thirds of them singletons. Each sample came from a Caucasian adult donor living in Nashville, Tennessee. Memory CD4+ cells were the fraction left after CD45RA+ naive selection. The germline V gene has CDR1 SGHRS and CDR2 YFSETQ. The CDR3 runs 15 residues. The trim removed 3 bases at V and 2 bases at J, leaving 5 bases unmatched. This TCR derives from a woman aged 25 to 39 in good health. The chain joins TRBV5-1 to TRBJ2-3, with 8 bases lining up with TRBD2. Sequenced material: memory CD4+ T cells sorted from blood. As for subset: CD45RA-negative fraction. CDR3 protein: CASSSPAGVTDTQYF. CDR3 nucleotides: TGCGCCAGCAGCTCTCCAGCGGGGGTCACAGATACGCAGTATTTT.